The 11 T cell receptor beta chains below come from one sample, sequenced in a study of T cell responses to AZD1222 COVID-19 vaccine. Sequenced by immunoSEQ multiplex PCR; TCRdb stores in-frame clones only, minus some. Seen here are roughly 150,000 clones, 92% observed once, and the top ten hold around 1.5%. This specimen was peripheral blood, taken on day 0 of AZD1222 vaccination. All receptors derive from an adult in good health.

This sequence joins TRBV19 and TRBJ2-2; possibly TRBD2 for D (6 bases). This CDR3 has 16 amino acids. CDR1 and CDR2 (germline): LNHDA, SQIVND (reference sequence). V gave up 5 bases and J gave up 4 bases, with 17 bases separating them. CDR3 sequence (DNA): TGTGCCAGTAGTCCCGCCCGACTAGTGGGCACCGGGGAGCTGTTTTTT. As protein: CASSPARLVGTGELFF.

This clone was detected a few times. The J gene is TRBJ1-3, the V gene TRBV15; D gene ambiguous. V lost 0 bases, J lost 0 bases, and 6 bases lay in between. The CDR3 has 15 amino acids. In germline, CDR1 is LNHNV, CDR2 YYDKDF (reference sequence). The CDR3 spells CATSRDTASGNTIYF. The CDR3 region has the DNA TGTGCCACCAGCAGAGATACTGCCTCTGGAAACACCATATATTTT. The full variable domain, in which reference TRBV15 and TRBJ1-3 provide the parts outside the CDR3, is DAMVIQNPRYQVTQFGKPVTLSCSQTLNHNVMYWYQQKSSQAPKLLFHYYDKDFNNEADTPDNFQSRRPNTSFCFLDIRSPGLGDTAMYLCATSRDTASGNTIYFGEGSWLTVV.

V and J are TRBV28 and TRBJ1-1; D is ambiguous. The CDR3 is made up of 14 amino acids. V was pared by 6 bases and J by 0 bases, with 11 bases between. The germline CDR1 and CDR2 sequences are MDHEN and SYDVKM. The CDR3 DNA follows: TGTGCCAGCAGACTCGGACCCATGAACACTGAAGCTTTCTTT. Encoded protein: CASRLGPMNTEAFF.

The CDR3 DNA follows: TGTGCCAGCAGCTTAGATGCAGGGGATCCCTACGAGCAGTACTTC. Protein sequence: CASSLDAGDPYEQYF. The V call is TRBV11-2, the J call TRBJ2-7; tentatively, D is TRBD1 (6 bases). CDR1 and CDR2 from the germline V gene are SGHAT and FQNNGV. The V gene lost 0 bases and the J gene lost 2 bases, with 11 bases spanning the gap. The CDR3 is made up of 15 amino acids.

The rearrangement uses TRBV7-2 and TRBJ1-2, with D uncertain. V was clipped by 0 bases and J by 4 bases, with 12 bases between them. CDR1 is SGHTA and CDR2 is FQGNSA in the germline V gene. This CDR3 region has 15 residues. CDR3 protein: CASSLALEGLYGYTF. The CDR3 DNA reads as TGTGCCAGCAGCTTAGCGCTTGAGGGCCTCTATGGCTACACCTTC.

V and J are TRBV6-5 and TRBJ2-7, with a weak D call TRBD1 (5 bases). V lost 5 bases to trimming and J lost 4 bases, with 15 bases between them. CDR1 MNHEY and CDR2 SVGAGI come from the germline V gene. The CDR3 covers 14 residues. CDR3 residues: CASSQSTESYEQYF. As DNA, the CDR3 is TGTGCCAGCAGTCAATCGACAGAGTCGTACGAGCAGTACTTC.

Only one count was recorded for this clone. The gene calls are TRBV20-1 and TRBJ2-1; D not certain. The ends were cut back, 4 bases at V and 5 bases at J, with 6 bases in the middle. Germline V gene lookup returns CDR1 DFQATT and CDR2 SNEGSKA (reference sequence). There are 11 residues in the CDR3. CDR3: CSATVHNEQFF. The CDR3, as DNA: TGCAGTGCTACGGTCCACAATGAGCAGTTCTTC.

The rearrangement uses TRBV6-2 or TRBV6-3 and TRBJ1-1; D is possibly TRBD1 (6 bases). Trimming removed 2 bases from V and 4 bases from J, with 20 bases in between. Germline V CDR1 and CDR2: MNHEY, SVGEGT. This CDR3 contains 17 residues. The CDR3, as DNA: TGTGCCAGCAGTTACCCCACGGGGGGCGCGACGGGCACTGAAGCTTTCTTT. It yields the protein CASSYPTGGATGTEAFF.

The chain joins TRBV6-1 to TRBJ1-5; D is ambiguous. The ends were cut back, 2 bases at V and 1 base at J, with 9 bases in the middle. The V gene's germline CDR1 is MNHNS and CDR2 SASEGT. This CDR3 contains 15 residues. The CDR3 DNA is TGTGCCAGCAGTGAACTTCCGCAGAGCAATCAGCCCCAGCATTTT. The encoded protein is CASSELPQSNQPQHF.

The V call is TRBV11-1, the J call TRBJ1-1; 7 bases align to TRBD1. Germline CDR1 reads SGHAT; CDR2 reads FQDESV (reference sequence). V was clipped by 5 bases and J by 1 base; unmatched bases: 1. The CDR3 loop spans 13 amino acids. The CDR3 DNA reads TGTGCCAGCAGCCGACAGGGGAACACTGAAGCTTTCTTT. This sequence encodes CASSRQGNTEAFF.

The chain is built from TRBV19 and TRBJ2-7; D possibly corresponds to TRBD1 (6 bases). V was pared by 10 bases and J by 4 bases, with 23 bases between. Germline-derived CDR1 and CDR2 are LNHDA and SQIVND (reference sequence). This CDR3 has 15 amino acids. CDR3 nucleotides: TGTGCCACCACGCCCGACCGGGACACTTTGTACGAGCAGTACTTC. Its protein is CATTPDRDTLYEQYF.